Below, 7 T cell receptor beta chains from the same sample are listed, as sequenced in a study of T-cell memory formation after mild COVID-19. Each CDR3 protein is one row after TCRdb ran MiXCR on the 5' RACE reads. The sample lists roughly 220,000 distinct CDR3 sequences, around 9.1% occurring once. Sequencing was performed on PBMCs or a T cell subset sorted from them (not recorded which). These receptors originate from a man between 18 and 35 years old who had mild COVID-19 (a few samples of this study predate the infection). Cell type and time point are not known.

This clonotype was seen only a few times. The chain carries TRBV20-1 and TRBJ1-5; D is possibly TRBD1 (5 bases). Germline CDR1 reads DFQATT; CDR2 reads SNEGSKA (reference sequence). This CDR3 is 14 amino acids long. V lost 8 bases and J lost 1, with 15 bases in between. This CDR3 reads CSTRWGGSNQPQHF. The CDR3 bases are TGCAGTACTCGATGGGGGGGAAGCAATCAGCCCCAGCATTTT.

This CDR3 is CASGSDPGLSYNEQFF. DNA for the CDR3: TGTGCTAGTGGTTCGGATCCGGGTCTTTCCTACAATGAGCAGTTCTTC. The chain recombines TRBV12-5 with TRBJ2-1; no clear D gene. CDR3 size: 16 residues. Trimming removed 4 bases from V and 1 base from J, with 14 bases in between. Germline loops: CDR1 LGHNT, CDR2 FRNRAP. The full variable domain, rest sourced from reference TRBV12-5 and TRBJ2-1, is DARVTQTPRHKVTEMGQEVTMRCQPILGHNTVFWYRQTMMQGLELLAYFRNRAPLDDSGMPKDRFSAEMPDATLATLKIQPSEPRDSAVYFCASGSDPGLSYNEQFFGPGTRLTVL.

This clonotype appeared a few times. CDR3 coding DNA: TGTGCCAGTAGCCGGACAGGTTCCGATCAGCCCCAGCATTTT. The encoded protein is CASSRTGSDQPQHF. J is TRBJ1-5 and V is TRBV19; TRBD1 matches 7 bases. The germline V gene has CDR1 LNHDA and CDR2 SQIVND (reference sequence). The CDR3 contains 14 residues. The ends lost 6 bases at V and 5 bases at J; junction bases unmatched: 7.

This clonotype appeared a few times. This chain uses TRBV4-2 with TRBJ2-3, with D possibly being TRBD2 (5 bases). Trimming pared 4 bases from V and 2 bases from J, leaving 13 bases between. The V gene's germline CDR1 is LGHNA and CDR2 YNFKEQ. This CDR3 has 15 amino acids. DNA for the CDR3: TGTGCCAGCAGCCGCGAACAGAGGGACACAGATACGCAGTATTTT. Its translation: CASSREQRDTDTQYF.

This clonotype was recorded many times. The chain uses TRBV5-5 and TRBJ2-7; no clear D gene. CDR3 length: 14 residues. Trimming pared 2 bases from V and 0 bases from J, leaving 9 bases between. CDR1 is SGHKS and CDR2 is YYEKEE in the germline V gene (reference sequence). In DNA, the CDR3 is TGTGCCAGCAGCTTAGGAGCGAACTCCTACGAGCAGTACGTC. Protein: CASSLGANSYEQYV.

CDR3 sequence (DNA): TGTGCCACCAGTGAAAACAATCAGCCCCAGCATTTT. Encoded protein: CATSENNQPQHF. V usage is TRBV24-1 and J usage is TRBJ1-5; D gene uncertain. Deletions cut 4 bases from V and 3 bases from J, with 3 bases between. Germline V gene data show CDR1 as KGHDR and CDR2 as SFDVKD. The CDR3 length is 12 residues.

The genes are TRBV5-1 and TRBJ2-5, with D tentatively TRBD1 or TRBD2 (5 bases each). Trimming took 4 bases from V and 5 from J, leaving 15 bases between them. CDR1 and CDR2 from the germline V gene are SGHRS and YFSETQ. The CDR3 has 14 residues. The CDR3 DNA reads as TGCGCCAGCAGCGGGGGAAACTGGGGGGAGACCCAGTACTTC. Encoded protein: CASSGGNWGETQYF.